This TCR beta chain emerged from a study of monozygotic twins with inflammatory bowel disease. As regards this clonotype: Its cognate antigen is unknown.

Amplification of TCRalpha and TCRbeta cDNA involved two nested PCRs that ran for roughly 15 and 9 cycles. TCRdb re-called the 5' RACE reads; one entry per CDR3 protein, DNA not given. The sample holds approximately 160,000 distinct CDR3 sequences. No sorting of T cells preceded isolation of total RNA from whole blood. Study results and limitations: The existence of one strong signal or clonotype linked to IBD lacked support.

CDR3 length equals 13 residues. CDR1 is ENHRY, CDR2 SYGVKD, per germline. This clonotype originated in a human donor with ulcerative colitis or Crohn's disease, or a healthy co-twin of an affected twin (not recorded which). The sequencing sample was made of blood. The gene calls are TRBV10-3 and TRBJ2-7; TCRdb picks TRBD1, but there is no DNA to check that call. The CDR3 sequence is CAISDPPSYEQYF.